These T cell receptor beta chains were read from a single sample in a study of T cell responses to AZD1222 COVID-19 vaccine. Libraries were prepared by immunoSEQ multiplex PCR; TCRdb keeps only in-frame clonotypes and omits some of them. The table shows around 120,000 clones, with roughly 89% occurring only once. The sequences come from peripheral blood, collected 28 days after the second AZD1222 dose. The source of these receptors is an adult who received the AZD1222 COVID-19 vaccine. Each CDR3 is given with its conserved first and last residue. A D gene is named only where the DNA matches it firmly. Size is stated for part of the rows, as once, few or many counts, or as a class when the clone is expanded.

D gene	clone size	V gene	J gene	CDR3 protein	CDR3 DNA
.	.	TRBV4-3	TRBJ1-6	CASSQDLRGAGSPLHF	TGCGCCAGCAGCCAAGATTTACGGGGCGCGGGATCACCCCTCCACTTT
.	.	TRBV7-3	TRBJ2-1	CASSRNRVDEQFF	TGTGCCAGCAGTAGGAACAGGGTGGATGAGCAGTTCTTC
.	.	TRBV27	TRBJ2-1	CASSFRVQYNEQFF	TGTGCCAGCAGTTTCAGGGTGCAATACAATGAGCAGTTCTTC
TRBD2	.	TRBV11-3	TRBJ2-3	CASSSRTSGEDTQYF	TGTGCCAGCAGCTCAAGGACTAGCGGGGAAGATACGCAGTATTTT
TRBD1	once	TRBV19	TRBJ1-2	CASSLEVRGDGYTF	TGTGCCAGTAGCCTCGAGGTCAGGGGGGATGGCTACACCTTC
.	few	TRBV7-2	TRBJ2-7	CASSLGRKSSYEQYF	TGTGCCAGCAGCCTGGGACGGAAGAGCTCCTACGAGCAGTACTTC
TRBD1	.	TRBV7-3	TRBJ1-2	CASSPGQTNYGYTF	TGTGCCAGCAGCCCGGGACAGACGAACTATGGCTACACCTTC
.	.	TRBV29-1	TRBJ2-5	CSSGLGETQYF	TGCAGCTCGGGACTCGGGGAGACCCAGTACTTC
.	.	TRBV6-5	TRBJ2-7	CASRRGAYEQYF	TGTGCCAGCAGGAGGGGTGCGTACGAGCAGTACTTC
.	once	TRBV4-2	TRBJ1-1	CASSQGRDIEAFF	TGTGCCAGCAGCCAGGGTAGGGACATTGAAGCTTTCTTT
.	.	TRBV6-5	TRBJ1-5	CASSYSGGGQPQHF	TGTGCCAGCAGTTACTCGGGGGGCGGGCAGCCCCAGCATTTT
.	.	TRBV7-2	TRBJ2-1	CASSFDLRDEQFF	TGTGCCAGCAGCTTCGACTTGCGCGATGAGCAGTTCTTC
.	.	TRBV18	TRBJ1-6	CASSPEPNNSPLHF	TGTGCCAGCTCACCAGAACCGAATAATTCACCCCTCCACTTT
.	.	TRBV20-1	TRBJ2-1	CSARDRGEQFF	TGCAGTGCTAGAGATAGGGGTGAGCAGTTCTTC
.	.	TRBV28	TRBJ2-3	CASRSTGHTDTQYF	TGTGCCAGCAGGTCGACAGGCCACACAGATACGCAGTATTTT
.	once	TRBV18	TRBJ1-5	CASSPNPTGSKQPQHF	TGTGCCAGCTCACCCAATCCCACAGGGAGCAAGCAGCCCCAGCATTTT
.	.	TRBV3-1/TRBV3-2	TRBJ2-2	CASSQSLGSGGTGELFF	TGTGCCAGCAGCCAGTCGTTAGGGAGTGGTGGCACCGGGGAGCTGTTTTTT
TRBD1	.	TRBV5-6	TRBJ1-1	CASSLYRGRENTEAFF	TGTGCCAGCAGCTTATACAGGGGGCGGGAGAACACTGAAGCTTTCTTT
.	.	TRBV30	TRBJ2-3	CAWTKGVAGRTDTQYF	TGTGCCTGGACCAAAGGGGTGGCGGGACGCACAGATACGCAGTATTTT
TRBD1	.	TRBV2	TRBJ2-1	CASSERGPPRFF	TGTGCCAGCAGTGAAAGGGGGCCGCCAAGGTTCTTC
.	few	TRBV7-9	TRBJ1-6	CASSLSRIDSPLHF	TGTGCCAGCAGCTTAAGCCGGATAGATTCACCCCTCCACTTT
.	.	TRBV11-3	TRBJ1-1	CASSLVNLNTEAFF	TGTGCCAGCAGCTTAGTTAATCTCAACACTGAAGCTTTCTTT
.	few	TRBV5-1	TRBJ2-7	CASSFEGSHYEQYF	TGCGCCAGCAGCTTCGAAGGATCCCACTACGAGCAGTACTTC
TRBD2	.	TRBV23-1	TRBJ2-3	CASSQPGLANSTDTQYF	TGCGCCAGCAGTCAACCGGGACTAGCGAATAGCACAGATACGCAGTATTTT
.	.	TRBV6-6	TRBJ1-5	CASSYSGGEGNQPQHF	TGTGCCAGCAGTTACTCGGGGGGCGAGGGCAATCAGCCCCAGCATTTT
TRBD1	.	TRBV18	TRBJ2-2	CASSPAGGAGELFF	TGTGCCAGCTCACCAGCAGGGGGCGCCGGGGAGCTGTTTTTT
TRBD2	once	TRBV4-2	TRBJ2-1	CASSRRPGLAGVSELYNEQFF	TGTGCCAGCAGCCGCCGGCCGGGACTAGCGGGAGTTTCCGAACTATACAATGAGCAGTTCTTC
.	.	TRBV29-1	TRBJ2-3	CSVDTDTQYF	TGCAGCGTTGACACAGATACGCAGTATTTT
.	.	TRBV5-1	TRBJ1-1	CASSLERYTEAFF	TGCGCCAGCAGCTTGGAACGGTACACTGAAGCTTTCTTT
.	.	TRBV19	TRBJ2-7	CASSSRDKYYEQYF	TGTGCCAGTAGTAGCCGGGACAAATACTACGAGCAGTACTTC
.	.	TRBV10-2	TRBJ1-2	CASSEAWTPAYGYTF	TGCGCCAGCAGTGAAGCGTGGACGCCCGCCTATGGCTACACCTTC
.	.	TRBV5-1	TRBJ2-5	CASSSPPSQETQYF	TGCGCCAGCAGCTCCCCCCCGAGTCAAGAGACCCAGTACTTC
.	.	TRBV5-1	TRBJ2-7	CASSLEGQLQYEQYF	TGCGCCAGCAGCTTGGAAGGTCAGCTACAATACGAGCAGTACTTC
TRBD2	.	TRBV3-1/TRBV3-2	TRBJ2-7	CASSQDGGEQYF	TGTGCCAGCAGCCAAGACGGGGGGGAGCAGTACTTC
.	.	TRBV4-3	TRBJ1-1	CASSQVQGNTEAFF	TGCGCCAGCAGCCAAGTCCAGGGGAACACTGAAGCTTTCTTT
TRBD2	.	TRBV11-2	TRBJ2-7	CASSSSGISYEQYF	TGTGCCAGCAGCTCTAGCGGTATTTCCTACGAGCAGTACTTC
TRBD1	.	TRBV14	TRBJ1-5	CASSQGTGAVQPQHF	TGTGCCAGCAGCCAGGGGACAGGGGCCGTCCAGCCCCAGCATTTT
TRBD2	.	TRBV15	TRBJ2-1	CATSRDGREVWNEQFF	TGTGCCACCAGCAGAGACGGGCGGGAGGTCTGGAATGAGCAGTTCTTC
.	once	TRBV27	TRBJ1-6	CASSLYINSGGSPLHF	TGTGCCAGCAGTTTATATATAAATTCGGGAGGTTCACCCCTCCACTTT
TRBD1	.	TRBV19	TRBJ2-1	CASSITPGQINEQFF	TGTGCCAGTAGTATAACCCCGGGACAGATCAATGAGCAGTTCTTC
TRBD1	.	TRBV7-2	TRBJ1-3	CASSLPPGQISGNTIYF	TGTGCCAGCAGCTTACCTCCGGGACAGATCTCTGGAAACACCATATATTTT
.	.	TRBV25-1	TRBJ1-1	CASSEWGGAEAFF	TGTGCCAGCAGTGAATGGGGGGGGGCTGAAGCTTTCTTT
TRBD1	.	TRBV7-3	TRBJ2-1	CASSLVSGTGGGYRMNEQFF	TGTGCCAGCAGCCTAGTATCCGGGACAGGGGGCGGTTACAGAATGAATGAGCAGTTCTTC
.	.	TRBV27	TRBJ2-5	CASSLSVYQETQYF	TGTGCCAGCAGTTTATCCGTCTACCAAGAGACCCAGTACTTC
.	.	TRBV4-1	TRBJ2-2	CASSQDIRVGGELFF	TGCGCCAGCAGCCAAGATATAAGGGTAGGCGGGGAGCTGTTTTTT
TRBD2	.	TRBV27	TRBJ2-2	CASSPTSLNTGELFF	TGTGCCAGCAGTCCGACTAGCCTTAACACCGGGGAGCTGTTTTTT
TRBD2	many	TRBV9	TRBJ2-7	CASSVGPSGGYEQYF	TGTGCCAGCAGCGTAGGCCCTAGCGGGGGGTACGAGCAGTACTTC
.	few	TRBV7-2	TRBJ1-5	CASSPISGVGQPQHF	TGTGCCAGCAGCCCAATAAGCGGGGTGGGACAGCCCCAGCATTTT
.	.	TRBV16	TRBJ2-1	CASSQSATINEQFF	TGTGCCAGCAGCCAATCGGCCACAATCAATGAGCAGTTCTTC
.	.	TRBV20-1	TRBJ2-1	CSARGGTLGFF	TGCAGTGCTAGAGGGGGGACCCTCGGGTTCTTC
TRBD1	.	TRBV7-3	TRBJ2-7	CASSFGTGGSYEQYF	TGTGCCAGCAGTTTTGGGACAGGGGGCTCCTACGAGCAGTACTTC